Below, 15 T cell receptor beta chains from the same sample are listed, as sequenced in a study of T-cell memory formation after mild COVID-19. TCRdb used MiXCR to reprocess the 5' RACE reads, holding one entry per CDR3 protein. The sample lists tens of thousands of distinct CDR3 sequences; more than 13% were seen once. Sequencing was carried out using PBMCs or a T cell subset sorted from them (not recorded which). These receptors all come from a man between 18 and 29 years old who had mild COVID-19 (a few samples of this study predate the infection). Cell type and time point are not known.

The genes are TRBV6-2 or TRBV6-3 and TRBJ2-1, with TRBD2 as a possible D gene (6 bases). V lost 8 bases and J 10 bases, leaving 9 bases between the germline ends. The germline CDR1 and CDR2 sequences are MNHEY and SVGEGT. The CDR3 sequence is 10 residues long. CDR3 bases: TGTGCCAGCGGGGGGAACGAGCAGTTCTTC. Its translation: CASGGNEQFF.

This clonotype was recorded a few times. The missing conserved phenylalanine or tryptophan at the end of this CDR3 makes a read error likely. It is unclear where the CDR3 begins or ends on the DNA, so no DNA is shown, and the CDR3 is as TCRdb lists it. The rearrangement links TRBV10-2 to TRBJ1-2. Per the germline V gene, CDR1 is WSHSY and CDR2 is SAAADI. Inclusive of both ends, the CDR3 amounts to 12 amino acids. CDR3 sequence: CASSDGLAMARL.

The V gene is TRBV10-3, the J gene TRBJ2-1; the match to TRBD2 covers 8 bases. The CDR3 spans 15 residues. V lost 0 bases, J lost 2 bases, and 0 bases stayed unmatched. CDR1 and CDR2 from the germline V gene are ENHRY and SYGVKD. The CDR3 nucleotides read TGTGCCATCAGTGAGTCTAGCGGGGCCTACAATGAGCAGTTCTTC. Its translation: CAISESSGAYNEQFF.

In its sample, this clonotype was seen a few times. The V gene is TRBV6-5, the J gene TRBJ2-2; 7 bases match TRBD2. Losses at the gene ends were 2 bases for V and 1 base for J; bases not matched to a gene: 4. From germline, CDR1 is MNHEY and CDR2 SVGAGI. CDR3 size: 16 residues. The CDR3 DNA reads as TGTGCCAGCAGTTACAATCCTAGCGGGAACACCGGGGAGCTGTTTTTT. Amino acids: CASSYNPSGNTGELFF.

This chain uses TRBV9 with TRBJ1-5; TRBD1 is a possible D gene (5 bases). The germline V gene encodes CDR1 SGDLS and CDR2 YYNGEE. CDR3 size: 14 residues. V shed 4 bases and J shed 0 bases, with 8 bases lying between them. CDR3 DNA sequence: TGTGCCAGCAGCCCGGGGGATAGCAATCAGCCCCAGCATTTT. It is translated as CASSPGDSNQPQHF.

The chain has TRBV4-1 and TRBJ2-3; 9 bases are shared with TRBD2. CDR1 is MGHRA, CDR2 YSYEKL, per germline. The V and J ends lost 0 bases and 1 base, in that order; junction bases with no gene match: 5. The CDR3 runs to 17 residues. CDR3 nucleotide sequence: TGCGCCAGCAGCCAAGATATGGTAGCGGGGGGCACAGATACGCAGTATTTT. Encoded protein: CASSQDMVAGGTDTQYF.

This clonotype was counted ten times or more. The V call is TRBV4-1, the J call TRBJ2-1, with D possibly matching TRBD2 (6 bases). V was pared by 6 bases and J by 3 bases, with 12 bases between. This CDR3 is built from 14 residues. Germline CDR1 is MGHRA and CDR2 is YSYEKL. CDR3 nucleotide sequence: TGCGCCAGCAGGGGCGGGGCCCACTACAATGAGCAGTTCTTC. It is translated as CASRGGAHYNEQFF.

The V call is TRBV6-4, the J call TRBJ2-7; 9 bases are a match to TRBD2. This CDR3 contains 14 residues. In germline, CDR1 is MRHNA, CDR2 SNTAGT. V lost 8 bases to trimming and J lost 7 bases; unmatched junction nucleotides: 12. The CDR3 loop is CASGRSGGLWEQYV. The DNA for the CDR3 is TGTGCCAGCGGCCGTAGCGGGGGACTTTGGGAGCAGTACGTC.

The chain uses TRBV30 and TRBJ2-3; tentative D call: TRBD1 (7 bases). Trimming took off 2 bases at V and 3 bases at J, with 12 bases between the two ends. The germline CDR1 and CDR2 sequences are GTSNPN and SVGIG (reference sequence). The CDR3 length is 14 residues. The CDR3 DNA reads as TGTGCCTGGAGTCCAGGGGGAGGAACAGATACGCAGTATTTT. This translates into CAWSPGGGTDTQYF.

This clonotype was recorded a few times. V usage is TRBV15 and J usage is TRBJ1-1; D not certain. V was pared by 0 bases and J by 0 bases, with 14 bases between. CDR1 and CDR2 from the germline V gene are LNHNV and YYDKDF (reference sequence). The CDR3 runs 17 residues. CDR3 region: CATSRDRPRSMNTEAFF. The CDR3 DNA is TGTGCCACCAGCAGAGATCGGCCTAGATCGATGAACACTGAAGCTTTCTTT.

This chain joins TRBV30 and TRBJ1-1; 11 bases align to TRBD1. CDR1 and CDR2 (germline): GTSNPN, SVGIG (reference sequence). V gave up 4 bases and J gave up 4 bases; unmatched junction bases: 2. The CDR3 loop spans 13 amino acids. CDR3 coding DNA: TGTGCCTGGAAAGGGACAGGGGGCACTGAAGCTTTCTTT. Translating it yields CAWKGTGGTEAFF.

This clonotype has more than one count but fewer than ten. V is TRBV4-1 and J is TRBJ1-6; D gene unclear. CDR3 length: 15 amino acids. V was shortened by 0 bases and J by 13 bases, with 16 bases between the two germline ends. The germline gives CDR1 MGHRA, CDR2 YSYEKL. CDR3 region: CASSQDPVQAVPLHF. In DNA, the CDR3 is TGCGCCAGCAGCCAAGACCCGGTTCAGGCCGTCCCCCTCCACTTT.

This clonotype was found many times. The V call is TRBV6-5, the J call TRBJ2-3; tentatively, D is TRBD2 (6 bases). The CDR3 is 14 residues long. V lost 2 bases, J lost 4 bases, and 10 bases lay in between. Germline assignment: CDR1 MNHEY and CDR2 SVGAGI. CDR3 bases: TGTGCCAGCAGTTACGCCGGGGGAGCAGATACGCAGTATTTT. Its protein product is CASSYAGGADTQYF.

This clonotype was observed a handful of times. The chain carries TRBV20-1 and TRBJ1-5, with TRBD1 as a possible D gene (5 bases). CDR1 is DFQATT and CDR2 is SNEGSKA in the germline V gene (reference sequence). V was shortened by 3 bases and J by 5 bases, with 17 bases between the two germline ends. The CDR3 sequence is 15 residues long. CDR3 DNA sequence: TGCAGTGCTAGTAGGGGTAGGACGTTAGATCAGCCCCAGCATTTT. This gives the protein CSASRGRTLDQPQHF.

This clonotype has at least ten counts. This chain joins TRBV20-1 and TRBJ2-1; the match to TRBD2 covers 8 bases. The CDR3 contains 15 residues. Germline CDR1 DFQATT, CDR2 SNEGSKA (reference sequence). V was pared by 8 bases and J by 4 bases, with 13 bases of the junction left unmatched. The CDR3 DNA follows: TGCAGTTTTAGCGGGGCGTACGGCGGATACAATGAGCAGTTCTTC. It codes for CSFSGAYGGYNEQFF.